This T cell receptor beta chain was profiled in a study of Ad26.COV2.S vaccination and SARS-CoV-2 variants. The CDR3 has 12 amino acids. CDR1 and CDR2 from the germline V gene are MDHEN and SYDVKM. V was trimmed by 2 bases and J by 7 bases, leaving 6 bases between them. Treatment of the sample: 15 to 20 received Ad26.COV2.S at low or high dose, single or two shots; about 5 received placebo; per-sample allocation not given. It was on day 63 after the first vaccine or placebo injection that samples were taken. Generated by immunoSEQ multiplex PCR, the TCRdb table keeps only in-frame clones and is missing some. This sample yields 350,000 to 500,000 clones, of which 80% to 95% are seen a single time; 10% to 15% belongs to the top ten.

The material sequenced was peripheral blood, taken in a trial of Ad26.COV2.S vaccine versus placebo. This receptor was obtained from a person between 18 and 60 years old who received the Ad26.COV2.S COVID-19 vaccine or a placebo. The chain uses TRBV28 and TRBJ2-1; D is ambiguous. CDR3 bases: TGTGCCAGCAGTTTAGGGGTAAATGAGCAGTTCTTC. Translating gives CASSLGVNEQFF.